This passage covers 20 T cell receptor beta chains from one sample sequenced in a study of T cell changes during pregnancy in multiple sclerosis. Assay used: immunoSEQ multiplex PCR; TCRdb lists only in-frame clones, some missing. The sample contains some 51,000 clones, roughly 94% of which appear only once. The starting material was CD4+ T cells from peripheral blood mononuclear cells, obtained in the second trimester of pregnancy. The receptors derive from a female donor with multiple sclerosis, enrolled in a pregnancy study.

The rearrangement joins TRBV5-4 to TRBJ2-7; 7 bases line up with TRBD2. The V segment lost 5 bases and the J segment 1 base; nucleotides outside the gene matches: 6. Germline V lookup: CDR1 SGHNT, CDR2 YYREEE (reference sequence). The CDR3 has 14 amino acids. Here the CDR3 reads CASSGGEGSYEQYF. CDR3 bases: TGTGCCAGCAGTGGGGGGGAGGGATCCTACGAGCAGTACTTC. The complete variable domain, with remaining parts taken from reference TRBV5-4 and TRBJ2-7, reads ETGVTQSPTHLIKTRGQQVTLRCSSQSGHNTVSWYQQALGQGPQFIFQYYREEENGRGNFPPRFSGLQFPNYSSELNVNALELDDSALYLCASSGGEGSYEQYFGPGTRLTVT.

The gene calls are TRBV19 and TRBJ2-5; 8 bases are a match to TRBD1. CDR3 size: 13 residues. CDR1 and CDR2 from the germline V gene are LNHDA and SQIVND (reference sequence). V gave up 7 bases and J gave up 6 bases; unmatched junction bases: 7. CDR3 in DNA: TGTGCCAGTATGGGGACAGGCGGAAAGACCCAGTACTTC. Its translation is CASMGTGGKTQYF.

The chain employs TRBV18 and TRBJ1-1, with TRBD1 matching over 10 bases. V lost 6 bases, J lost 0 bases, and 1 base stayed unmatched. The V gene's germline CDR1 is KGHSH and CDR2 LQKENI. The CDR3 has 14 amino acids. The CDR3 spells CASSGTGVNTEAFF. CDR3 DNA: TGTGCCAGCTCCGGGACAGGGGTGAACACTGAAGCTTTCTTT.

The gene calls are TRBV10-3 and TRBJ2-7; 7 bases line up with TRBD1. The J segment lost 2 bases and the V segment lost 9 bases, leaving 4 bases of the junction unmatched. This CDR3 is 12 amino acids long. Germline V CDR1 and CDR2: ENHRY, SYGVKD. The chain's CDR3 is CAIGTVTYEQYF. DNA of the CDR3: TGTGCCATTGGGACAGTAACCTACGAGCAGTACTTC.

Here the CDR3 DNA reads TGTGCCAGCAGCTCTCGGGACAGGGTGTCCTACGAGCAGTACTTC. Residues: CASSSRDRVSYEQYF. This chain links TRBV11-2 with TRBJ2-7; 9 bases map to TRBD1. This CDR3 region has 15 residues. CDR1 is SGHAT, CDR2 FQNNGV, per germline. V dropped 4 bases and J dropped 1; count of bases not matched to a gene: 5.

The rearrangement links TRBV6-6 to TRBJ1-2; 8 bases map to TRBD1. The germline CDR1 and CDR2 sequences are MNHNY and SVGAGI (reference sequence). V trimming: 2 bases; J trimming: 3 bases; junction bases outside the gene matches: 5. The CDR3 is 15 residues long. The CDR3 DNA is TGTGCCAGCAGTTACGATCAGGGGGCTCACTATGGCTACACCTTC. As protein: CASSYDQGAHYGYTF.

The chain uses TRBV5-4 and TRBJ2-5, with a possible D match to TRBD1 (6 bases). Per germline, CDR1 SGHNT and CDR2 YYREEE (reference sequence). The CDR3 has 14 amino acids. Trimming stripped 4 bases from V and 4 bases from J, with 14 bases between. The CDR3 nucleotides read TGTGCCAGCAGCGCCAGGGGCGTTTTAGAGACCCAGTACTTC. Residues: CASSARGVLETQYF.

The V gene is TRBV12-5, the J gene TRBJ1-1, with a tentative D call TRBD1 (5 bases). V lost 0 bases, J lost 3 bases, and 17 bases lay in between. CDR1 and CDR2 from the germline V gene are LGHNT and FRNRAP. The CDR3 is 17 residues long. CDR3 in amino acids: CASGLVKGGGWDTEAFF. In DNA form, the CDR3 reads TGTGCTAGTGGTTTGGTAAAAGGTGGGGGGTGGGACACTGAAGCTTTCTTT.

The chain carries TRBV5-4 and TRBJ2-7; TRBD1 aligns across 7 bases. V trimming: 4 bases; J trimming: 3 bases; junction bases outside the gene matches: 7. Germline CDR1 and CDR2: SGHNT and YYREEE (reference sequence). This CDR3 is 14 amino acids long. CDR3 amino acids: CASSPWDRRYEQYF. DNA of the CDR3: TGTGCCAGCAGCCCCTGGGACAGACGCTACGAGCAGTACTTC.

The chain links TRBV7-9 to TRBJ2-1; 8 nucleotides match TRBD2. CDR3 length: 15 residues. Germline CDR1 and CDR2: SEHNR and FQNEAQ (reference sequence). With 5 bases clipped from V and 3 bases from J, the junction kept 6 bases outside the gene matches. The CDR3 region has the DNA TGTGCCAGCAGCCCCCCCACTAGCGGCTACAATGAGCAGTTCTTC. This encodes CASSPPTSGYNEQFF.

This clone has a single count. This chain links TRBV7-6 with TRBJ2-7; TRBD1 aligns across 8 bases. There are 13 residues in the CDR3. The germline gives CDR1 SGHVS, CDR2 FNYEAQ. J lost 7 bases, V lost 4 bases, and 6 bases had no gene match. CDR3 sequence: CASSSRGLIEQYF. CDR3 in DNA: TGTGCCAGCAGCTCCAGGGGGCTGATTGAGCAGTACTTC. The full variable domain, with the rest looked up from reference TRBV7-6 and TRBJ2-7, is GAGVSQSPRYKVTKRGQDVALRCDPISGHVSLYWYRQALGQGPEFLTYFNYEAQQDKSGLPNDRFSAERPEGSISTLTIQRTEQRDSAMYRCASSSRGLIEQYFGPGTRLTVT.

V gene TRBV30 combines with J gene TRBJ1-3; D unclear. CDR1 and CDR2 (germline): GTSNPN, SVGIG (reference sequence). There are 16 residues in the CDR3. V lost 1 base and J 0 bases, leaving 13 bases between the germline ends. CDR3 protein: CAWSDLPGNSGNTIYF. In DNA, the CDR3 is TGTGCCTGGAGTGACCTTCCAGGAAACTCTGGAAACACCATATATTTT.

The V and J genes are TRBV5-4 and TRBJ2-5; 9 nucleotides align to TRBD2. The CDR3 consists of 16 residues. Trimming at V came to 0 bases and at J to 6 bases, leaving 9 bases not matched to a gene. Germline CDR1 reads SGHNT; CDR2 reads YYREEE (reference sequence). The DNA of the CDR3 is TGTGCCAGCAGCTTGGGAGGCGGGGGGGCCAGACAGACCCAGTACTTC. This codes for CASSLGGGGARQTQYF.

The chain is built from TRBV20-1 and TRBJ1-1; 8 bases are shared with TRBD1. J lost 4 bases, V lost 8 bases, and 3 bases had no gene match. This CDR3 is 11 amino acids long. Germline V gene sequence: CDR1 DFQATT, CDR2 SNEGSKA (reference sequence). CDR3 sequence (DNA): TGCAGTACAGGGGGGTCCACTGAAGCTTTCTTT. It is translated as CSTGGSTEAFF.

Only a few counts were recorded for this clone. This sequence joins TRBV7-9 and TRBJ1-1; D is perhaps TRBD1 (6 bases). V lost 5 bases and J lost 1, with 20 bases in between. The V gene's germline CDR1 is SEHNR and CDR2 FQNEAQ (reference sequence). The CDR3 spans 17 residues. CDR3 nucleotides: TGTGCCAGCAGCCGAATAACAGGGCGCGGAAGGAACACTGAAGCTTTCTTT. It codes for CASSRITGRGRNTEAFF. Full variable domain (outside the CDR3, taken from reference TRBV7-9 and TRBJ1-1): DTGVSQNPRHKITKRGQNVTFRCDPISEHNRLYWYRQTLGQGPEFLTYFQNEAQLEKSRLLSDRFSAERPKGSFSTLEIQRTEQGDSAMYLCASSRITGRGRNTEAFFGQGTRLTVV.

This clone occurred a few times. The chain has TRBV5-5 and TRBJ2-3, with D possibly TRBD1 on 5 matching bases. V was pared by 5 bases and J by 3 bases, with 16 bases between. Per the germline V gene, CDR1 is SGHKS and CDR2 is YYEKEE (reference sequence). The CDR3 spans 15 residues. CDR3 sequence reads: CASRQFRVATDTQYF. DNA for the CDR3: TGTGCCAGCAGGCAGTTCAGGGTGGCAACAGATACGCAGTATTTT.

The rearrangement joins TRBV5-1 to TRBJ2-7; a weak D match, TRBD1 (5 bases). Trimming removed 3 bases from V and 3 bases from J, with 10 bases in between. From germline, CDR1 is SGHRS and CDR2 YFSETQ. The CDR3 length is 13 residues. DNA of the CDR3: TGCGCCAGCAGCTATAAAGGGGTCTACGAGCAGTACTTC. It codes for CASSYKGVYEQYF.

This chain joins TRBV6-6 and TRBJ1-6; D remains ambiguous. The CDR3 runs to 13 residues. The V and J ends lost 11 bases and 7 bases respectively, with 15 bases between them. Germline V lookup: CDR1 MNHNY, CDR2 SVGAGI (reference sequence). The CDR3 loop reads CAVGEGWNSPLHF. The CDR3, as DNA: TGTGCCGTGGGAGAAGGTTGGAATTCACCCCTCCACTTT.

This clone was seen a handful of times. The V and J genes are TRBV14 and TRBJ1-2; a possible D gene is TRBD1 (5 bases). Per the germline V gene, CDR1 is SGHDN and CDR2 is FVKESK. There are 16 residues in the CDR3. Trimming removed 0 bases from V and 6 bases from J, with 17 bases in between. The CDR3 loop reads CASSQEVWPGSDGYTF. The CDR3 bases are TGTGCCAGCAGCCAAGAAGTATGGCCAGGGTCGGATGGCTACACCTTC.

The DNA of the CDR3 is TGTGCCAGCAGTGCCCAGCGGGGTAGCACAGATACGCAGTATTTT. Translated: CASSAQRGSTDTQYF. The chain carries TRBV6-4 and TRBJ2-3; 7 bases align to TRBD2. The CDR3 is 15 residues long. Per the germline V gene, CDR1 is MRHNA and CDR2 is SNTAGT. Losses at the gene ends were 4 bases for V and 0 bases for J; bases not matched to a gene: 4.